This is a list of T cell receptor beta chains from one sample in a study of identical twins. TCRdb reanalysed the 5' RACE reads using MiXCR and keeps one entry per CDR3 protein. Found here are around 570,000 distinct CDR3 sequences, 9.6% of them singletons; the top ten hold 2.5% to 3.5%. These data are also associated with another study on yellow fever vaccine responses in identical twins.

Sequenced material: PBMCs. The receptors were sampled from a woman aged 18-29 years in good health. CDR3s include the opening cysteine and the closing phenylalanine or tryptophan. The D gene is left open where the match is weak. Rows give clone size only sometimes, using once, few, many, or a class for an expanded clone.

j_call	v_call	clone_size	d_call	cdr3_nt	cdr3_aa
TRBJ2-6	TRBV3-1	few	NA	TGTGCCAGCAGCCAGGCCTCGGCCGGGGCCAACGTCCTGACTTTC	CASSQASAGANVLTF
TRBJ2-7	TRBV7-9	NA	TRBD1	TGTGCCAGCAGCCCTAAGGACAGGGGGGCCGAGCAGTACTTC	CASSPKDRGAEQYF
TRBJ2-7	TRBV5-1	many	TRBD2	TGCGCCAGCAGCTTGTATAGGGTGGGGACTAGCTTCGCCTGGGAGCAGTACTTC	CASSLYRVGTSFAWEQYF
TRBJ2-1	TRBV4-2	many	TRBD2	TGTGCCAGCAGCCTCACCTCAGCGGGGCGGGGCTCCTACAATGAGCAGTTCTTC	CASSLTSAGRGSYNEQFF
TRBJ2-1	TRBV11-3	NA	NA	TGTGCCAGCAGCTTAGATATGGGCGAGCAGTTCTTC	CASSLDMGEQFF
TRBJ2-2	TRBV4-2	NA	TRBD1	TGTGCCAGCAGCCGACTCGAGGACAGGGCATCCGGGGAGCTGTTTTTT	CASSRLEDRASGELFF
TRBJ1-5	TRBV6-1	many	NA	TGTGCCAGCAGTGAAGGTCGGGGGAGCGGGCATTTT	CASSEGRGSGHF
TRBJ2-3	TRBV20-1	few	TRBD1	TGCAGTGCTGGGACAGGGGCGGCCACAGATACGCAGTATTTT	CSAGTGAATDTQYF
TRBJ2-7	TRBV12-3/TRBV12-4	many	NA	TGTGCCAGCAGACACGACAGGGACTACTCCTACGAGCAGTACTTC	CASRHDRDYSYEQYF
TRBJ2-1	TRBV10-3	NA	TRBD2	TGTGCCATCCACAATGGGGGGGGATCCTACAATGAGCAGTTCTTC	CAIHNGGGSYNEQFF
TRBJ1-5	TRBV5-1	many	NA	TGCGCCAGCATCTGCCAGGGGAACCAGCCCCAGCATTTT	CASICQGNQPQHF
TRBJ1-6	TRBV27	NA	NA	TGTGCCAGCAGCAACGGCTATAATTCACCCCTCCACTTT	CASSNGYNSPLHF
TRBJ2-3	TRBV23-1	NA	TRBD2	TGCGCCAGCAGTCAATCGTGTCGGGGGGGCACGACAGATACGCAGTATTTT	CASSQSCRGGTTDTQYF
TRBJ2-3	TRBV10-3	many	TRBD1	TGTGCCGTTCAGGGACAGGGTCCCACAGATACGCAGTATTTT	CAVQGQGPTDTQYF
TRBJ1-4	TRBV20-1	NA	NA	TGCAGTGCTGCACGCAGGGGAAGGGAAAAACTGTTTTTT	CSAARRGREKLFF
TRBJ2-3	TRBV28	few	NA	TGTGCCAGCGGGGGGGGAGGGGGGAGCAAGAGCACAGATACGCAGTATTTT	CASGGGGGSKSTDTQYF
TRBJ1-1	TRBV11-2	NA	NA	TGTGCCAGCAGCTTAGAGGAGGGGGGTTGGACTGAAGCTTTCTTT	CASSLEEGGWTEAFF
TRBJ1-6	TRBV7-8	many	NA	TGTGCCAGCACCCTCGGGGGGGGCCCACCTAATTCACCCCTCCACTTT	CASTLGGGPPNSPLHF
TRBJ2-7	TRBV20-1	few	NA	TGCAGTGCTAGACCGGGGGCCGGGGACCCCTACGAGCAGTACTTC	CSARPGAGDPYEQYF
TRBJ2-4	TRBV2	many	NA	TGTGCCGCTTACAGCCTAGCCAAAAACATTCAGTACTTC	CAAYSLAKNIQYF
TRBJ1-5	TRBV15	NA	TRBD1	TGTGCCACCAGCAGTCGACAGGGAAATCAGCCCCAGCATTTT	CATSSRQGNQPQHF
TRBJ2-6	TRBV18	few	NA	TGTGCCAGCTCACTGTCAACAGGGCCTTTACTCTCTGGGGCCAACGTCCTGACTTTC	CASSLSTGPLLSGANVLTF
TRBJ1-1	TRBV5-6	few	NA	TGTGCCAGCCGACTTAGGGGGGCGACTGAAGCTTTCTTT	CASRLRGATEAFF
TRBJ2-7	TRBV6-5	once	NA	TGTGCCAGCAGTTACTCGTGGGATCGAGGCTACGAGCAGTACTTC	CASSYSWDRGYEQYF
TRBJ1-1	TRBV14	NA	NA	TGTGCCAGCAGCCAAGATAATCGGGGCCACACTGAAGCTTTCTTT	CASSQDNRGHTEAFF
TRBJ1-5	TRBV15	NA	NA	TGTGCCACCAGTCGACGGAACAATCAGCCCCAGCATTTT	CATSRRNNQPQHF
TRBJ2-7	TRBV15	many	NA	TGTGCCACCAGCAGAGCTCACCAGGTCACCTACGAGCAGTACTTC	CATSRAHQVTYEQYF
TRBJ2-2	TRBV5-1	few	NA	TGCGCCAGCAGCTTAGACGGATGGGGTCCCGGGGAGCTGTTTTTT	CASSLDGWGPGELFF
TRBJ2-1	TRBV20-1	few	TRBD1	TGCAGTGCTAGAGAGTGGGACAGGGGGCAGAATGAGCAGTTCTTC	CSAREWDRGQNEQFF
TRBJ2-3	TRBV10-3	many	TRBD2	TGTGCCATCACCATACAAGGACTAGCGGGAGTTATAGATACGCAGTATTTT	CAITIQGLAGVIDTQYF
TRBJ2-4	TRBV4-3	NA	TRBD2	TGCGCCAGCAGCCAAGGGGGACTAGCGGGAGGGTTAGCCAAAAACATTCAGTACTTC	CASSQGGLAGGLAKNIQYF
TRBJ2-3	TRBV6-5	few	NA	TGTGCCAGCAGTTACTCGATGACAGCCACAGATACGCAGTATTTT	CASSYSMTATDTQYF
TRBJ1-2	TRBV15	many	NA	TGTGCCACCAGCAGAGATCTGGCGGTCACTTACTATGGCTACACCTTC	CATSRDLAVTYYGYTF
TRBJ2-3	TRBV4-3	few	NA	TGCGCCAGCAGCCAAGATGGAGTAGCTCGGGATACGCAGTATTTT	CASSQDGVARDTQYF
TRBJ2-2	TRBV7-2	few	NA	TGTGCCAGCAGCTTACAAGTAGTCGGGGAGCTGTTTTTT	CASSLQVVGELFF
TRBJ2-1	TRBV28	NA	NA	TGTGCCAGCAGTTTTCGTCCCCTAAGTATGAGCTCCTACAATGAGCAGTTCTTC	CASSFRPLSMSSYNEQFF
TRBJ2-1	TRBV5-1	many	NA	TGCGCCAGCAGCTCCTTCCCTAATGAGCAGTTCTTC	CASSSFPNEQFF
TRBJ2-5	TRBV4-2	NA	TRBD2	TGTGCCAGCAGCCAAGGGTGGCGGGGGGAAACCCGTCGGGAGACCCAGTACTTC	CASSQGWRGETRRETQYF
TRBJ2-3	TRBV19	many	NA	TGTGCCAGTAAGGATTTGATTTCCACGCAGTATTTT	CASKDLISTQYF
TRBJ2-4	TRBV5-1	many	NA	TGCGCCAGCAGCGGAGAGGGAGCCATTAAAAACATTCAGTACTTC	CASSGEGAIKNIQYF
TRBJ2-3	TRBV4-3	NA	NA	TGCGCCAGCAGCCAATGGAGCACAGATACGCAGTATTTT	CASSQWSTDTQYF
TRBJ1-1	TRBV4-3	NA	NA	TGCGCCAGCAGCCAAGTTGAACGAGCCCCCACTGAAGCTTTCTTT	CASSQVERAPTEAFF
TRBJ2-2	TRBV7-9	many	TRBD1	TGTGCCAGCAGCCCGACAGGGGTGCTCACCGGGGAGCTGTTTTTT	CASSPTGVLTGELFF
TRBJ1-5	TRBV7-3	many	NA	TGTGCCAGCAGCTTAAGTTTGGGGCAGCCCCAGCATTTT	CASSLSLGQPQHF
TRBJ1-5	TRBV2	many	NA	TGTGCCAGCAGTGAACCTATAGGGCAGCCCCAGCATTTT	CASSEPIGQPQHF
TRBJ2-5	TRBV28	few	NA	TGTGCCAGCAAGACACAAGAGACCCAGTACTTC	CASKTQETQYF
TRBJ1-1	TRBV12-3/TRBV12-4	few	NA	TGTGCCAGCAGTTTGGGGATGGAAAAGAAAGCTTTCTTT	CASSLGMEKKAFF